This T cell receptor beta chain stems from a study of T cells after yellow fever vaccination. This clonotype was recorded at least ten times. Its target is unknown. The V end was cut by 3 bases, the J end by 5 bases, with 10 bases between. This CDR3 is 13 amino acids long. Study-wide points: Within FACS-sorted repertoires, abundant clonotypes contaminating from the bulk population could be present. Most clones from primary vaccination were detected again post-booster (almost 98% CD4, about 85% CD8). There was a small share of clonotypes that showed up in both the CD4 and CD8 compartments.

The study made its TCR cDNA through 5'RACE template switching. That step introduced a universal primer site along with UMIs. TCRdb fed the 5' RACE reads into MiXCR, producing one record per CDR3 protein. Of a few hundred thousand distinct CDR3 sequences in the sample, around 8.6% are singletons; the top ten hold about 3.5%. This receptor was taken from a man aged 18 to 29 who received the YFV17D yellow fever vaccine. J is TRBJ1-2 and V is TRBV12-3 or TRBV12-4; D remains unclear. Specimen: CD4+ T cells sorted from PBMCs, collected 5 days after the yellow fever booster vaccination. This CDR3 is CASSLTVGYGYTF. The CDR3 DNA reads as TGTGCCAGCAGTTTGACGGTGGGGTATGGCTACACCTTC.